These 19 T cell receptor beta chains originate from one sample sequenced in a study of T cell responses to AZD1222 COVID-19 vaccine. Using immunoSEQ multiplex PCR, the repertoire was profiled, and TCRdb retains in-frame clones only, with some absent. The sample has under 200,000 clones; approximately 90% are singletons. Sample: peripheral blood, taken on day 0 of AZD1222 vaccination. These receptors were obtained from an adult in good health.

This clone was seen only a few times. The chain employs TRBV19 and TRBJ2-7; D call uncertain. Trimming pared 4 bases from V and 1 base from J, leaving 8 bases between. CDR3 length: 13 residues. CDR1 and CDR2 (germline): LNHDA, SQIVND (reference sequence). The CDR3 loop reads CASSSKISYEQYF. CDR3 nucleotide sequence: TGTGCCAGTAGTAGTAAAATTTCCTACGAGCAGTACTTC. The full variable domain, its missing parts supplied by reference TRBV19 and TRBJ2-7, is DGGITQSPKYLFRKEGQNVTLSCEQNLNHDAMYWYRQDPGQGLRLIYYSQIVNDFQKGDIAEGYSVSREKKESFPLTVTSAQKNPTAFYLCASSSKISYEQYFGPGTRLTVT.

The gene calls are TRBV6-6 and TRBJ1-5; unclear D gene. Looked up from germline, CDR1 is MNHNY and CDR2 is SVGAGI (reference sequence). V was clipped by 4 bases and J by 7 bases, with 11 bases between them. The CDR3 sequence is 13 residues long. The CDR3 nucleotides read TGTGCCAGCAGTTTTCCAGGAGGCCAGCCCCAGCATTTT. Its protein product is CASSFPGGQPQHF.

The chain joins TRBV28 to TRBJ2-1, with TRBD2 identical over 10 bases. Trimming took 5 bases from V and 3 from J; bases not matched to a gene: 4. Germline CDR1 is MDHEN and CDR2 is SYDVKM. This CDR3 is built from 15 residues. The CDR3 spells CASSDGLAVYNEQFF. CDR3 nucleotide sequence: TGTGCCAGCAGTGACGGACTAGCGGTCTACAATGAGCAGTTCTTC.

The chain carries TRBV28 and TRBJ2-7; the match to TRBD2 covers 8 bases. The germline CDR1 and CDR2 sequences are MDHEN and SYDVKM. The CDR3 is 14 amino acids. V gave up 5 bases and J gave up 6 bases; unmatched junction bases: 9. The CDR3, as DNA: TGTGCCAGCAGTCCCGGGGGGGCCGAGGGCGAGCAGTACTTC. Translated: CASSPGGAEGEQYF.

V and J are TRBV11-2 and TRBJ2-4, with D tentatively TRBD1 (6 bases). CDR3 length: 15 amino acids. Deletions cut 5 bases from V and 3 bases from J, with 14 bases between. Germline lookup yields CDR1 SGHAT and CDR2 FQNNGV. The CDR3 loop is CASSHRKDSKNIQYF. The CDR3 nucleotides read TGTGCCAGCAGCCACCGGAAGGACAGCAAAAACATTCAGTACTTC.

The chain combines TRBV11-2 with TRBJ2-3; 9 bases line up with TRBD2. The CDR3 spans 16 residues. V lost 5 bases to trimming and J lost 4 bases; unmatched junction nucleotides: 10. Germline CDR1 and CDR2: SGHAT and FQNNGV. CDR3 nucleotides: TGTGCCAGCAGCCTGGCGGGCGGGAGGGTTGCAGATACGCAGTATTTT. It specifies CASSLAGGRVADTQYF.

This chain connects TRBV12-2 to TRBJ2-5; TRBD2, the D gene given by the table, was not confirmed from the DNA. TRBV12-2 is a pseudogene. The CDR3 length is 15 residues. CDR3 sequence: CASRLVRLYQETQYF. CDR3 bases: TGTGCAAGTCGCTTGGTCCGGTTGTACCAAGAGACCCAGTACTTC.

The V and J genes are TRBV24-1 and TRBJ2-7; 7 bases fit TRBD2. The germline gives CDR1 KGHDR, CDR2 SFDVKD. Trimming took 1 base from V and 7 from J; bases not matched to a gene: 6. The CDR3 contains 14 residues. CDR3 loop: CATSDFTQGGEQYF. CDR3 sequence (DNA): TGTGCCACCAGTGATTTTACTCAGGGAGGGGAGCAGTACTTC.

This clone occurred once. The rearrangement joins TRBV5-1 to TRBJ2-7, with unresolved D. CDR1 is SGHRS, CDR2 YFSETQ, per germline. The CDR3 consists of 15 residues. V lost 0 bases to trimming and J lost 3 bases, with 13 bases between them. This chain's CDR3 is CASSLEETYSYEQYF. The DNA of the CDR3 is TGCGCCAGCAGCTTGGAGGAAACTTACAGCTACGAGCAGTACTTC.

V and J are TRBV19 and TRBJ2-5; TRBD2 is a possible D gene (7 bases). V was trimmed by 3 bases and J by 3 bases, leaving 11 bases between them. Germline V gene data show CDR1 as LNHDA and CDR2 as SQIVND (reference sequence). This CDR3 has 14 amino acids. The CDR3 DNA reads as TGTGCCAGTAGTATCCGGGGGGCCAAAGAGACCCAGTACTTC. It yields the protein CASSIRGAKETQYF.

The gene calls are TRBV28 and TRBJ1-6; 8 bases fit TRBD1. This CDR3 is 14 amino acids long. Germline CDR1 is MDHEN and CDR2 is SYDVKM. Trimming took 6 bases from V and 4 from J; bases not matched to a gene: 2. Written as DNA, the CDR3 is TGTGCCAGCAGGACAGGGGTTTATAATTCACCCCTCCACTTT. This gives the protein CASRTGVYNSPLHF.

CDR3 sequence: CASSFPGGNGYTF. CDR3 DNA sequence: TGTGCCAGCAGTTTTCCCGGGGGCAATGGCTACACCTTC. The chain employs TRBV28 and TRBJ1-2; possibly TRBD1 for D (6 bases). The CDR3 has 13 amino acids. The ends were cut back, 3 bases at V and 6 bases at J, with 11 bases in the middle. The germline gives CDR1 MDHEN, CDR2 SYDVKM.

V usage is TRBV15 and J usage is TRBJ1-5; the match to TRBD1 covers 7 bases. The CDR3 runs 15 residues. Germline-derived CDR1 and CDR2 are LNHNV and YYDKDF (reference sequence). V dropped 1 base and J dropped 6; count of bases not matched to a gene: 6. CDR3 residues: CATSRGQGIGQPQHF. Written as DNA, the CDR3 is TGTGCCACCAGCAGAGGACAGGGAATTGGTCAGCCCCAGCATTTT.

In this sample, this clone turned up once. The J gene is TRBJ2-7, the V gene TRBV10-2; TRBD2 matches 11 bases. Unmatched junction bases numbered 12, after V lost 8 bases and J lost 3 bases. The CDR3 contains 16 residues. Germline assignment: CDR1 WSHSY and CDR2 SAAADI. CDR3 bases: TGCGCCAGCCGAGAACTAGCGGGAGTCGGAAGCTACGAGCAGTACTTC. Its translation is CASRELAGVGSYEQYF.

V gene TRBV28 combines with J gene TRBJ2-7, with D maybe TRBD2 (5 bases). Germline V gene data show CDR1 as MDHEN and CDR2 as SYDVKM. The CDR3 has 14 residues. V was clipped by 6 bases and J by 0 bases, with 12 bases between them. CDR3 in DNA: TGTGCCAGCAGACGTCCGGGAACCTCCTACGAGCAGTACTTC. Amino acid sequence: CASRRPGTSYEQYF.

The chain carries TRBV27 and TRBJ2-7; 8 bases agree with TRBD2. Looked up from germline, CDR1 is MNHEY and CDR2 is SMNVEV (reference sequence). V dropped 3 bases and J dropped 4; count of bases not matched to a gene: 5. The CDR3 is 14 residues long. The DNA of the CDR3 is TGTGCCAGCAGTTTGGCCGGGACTAGTTACGAGCAGTACTTC. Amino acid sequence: CASSLAGTSYEQYF.

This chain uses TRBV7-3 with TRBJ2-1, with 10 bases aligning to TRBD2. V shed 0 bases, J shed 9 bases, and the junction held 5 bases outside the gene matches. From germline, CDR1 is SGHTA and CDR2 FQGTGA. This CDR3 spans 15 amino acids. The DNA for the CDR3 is TGTGCCAGCAGCTTAACTCTAGCGGGAGCGGGTGAGCAGTTCTTC. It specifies CASSLTLAGAGEQFF.

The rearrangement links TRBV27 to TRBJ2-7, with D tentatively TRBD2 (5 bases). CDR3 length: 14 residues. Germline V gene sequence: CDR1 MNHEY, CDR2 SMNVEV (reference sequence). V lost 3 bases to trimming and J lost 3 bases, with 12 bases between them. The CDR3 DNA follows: TGTGCCAGCAGTTTTACTAGTGGATTCTACGAGCAGTACTTC. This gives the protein CASSFTSGFYEQYF.

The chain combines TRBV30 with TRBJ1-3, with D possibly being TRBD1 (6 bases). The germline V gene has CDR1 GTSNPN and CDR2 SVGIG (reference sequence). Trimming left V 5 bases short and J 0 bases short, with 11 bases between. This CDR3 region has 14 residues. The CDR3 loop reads CAWGTGISGNTIYF. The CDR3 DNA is TGTGCCTGGGGTACAGGGATCTCTGGAAACACCATATATTTT.